A single sample gave rise to the 20 T cell receptor beta chains below, sequenced in a study of cytomegalovirus exposure and HLA in healthy donors. It was with 60 Vbeta and 13 Jbeta primers that the PCR ran. Libraries were prepared by immunoSEQ multiplex PCR; TCRdb keeps only in-frame clonotypes and omits some of them. The table shows some 120,000 clones, with roughly 83% occurring only once. Material for sequencing was PBMCs. These receptors were taken from a man younger than 30 in good health and CMV-seropositive.

The chain couples TRBV14 to TRBJ1-2; 9 bases are shared with TRBD1. This CDR3 comprises 16 residues. V was pared by 3 bases and J by 3 bases, with 8 bases of the junction left unmatched. Per the germline V gene, CDR1 is SGHDN and CDR2 is FVKESK. In DNA form, the CDR3 reads TGTGCCAGCAGCCAGCTATGGACAGGGGACCACTATGGCTACACCTTC. Translating it yields CASSQLWTGDHYGYTF.

V is TRBV29-1 and J is TRBJ2-2; 7 bases map to TRBD2. Germline CDR1 is SQVTM and CDR2 is ANQGSEA. The CDR3 has 15 amino acids. Trimming removed 6 bases from V and 7 bases from J; junction bases left unmatched: 14. CDR3 amino acids: CSVLSRAGENGELFF. The CDR3 DNA sequence: TGCAGCGTCCTATCGAGGGCGGGGGAGAACGGGGAGCTGTTTTTT.

This clone showed up just once. The chain carries TRBV5-6 and TRBJ2-3, with D maybe TRBD1 (6 bases). The CDR3 length is 14 residues. Trimming took off 6 bases at V and 4 bases at J, with 15 bases between the two ends. CDR1 is SGHDT, CDR2 YYEEEE, per germline. CDR3 bases: TGTGCCAGCACTGCAGGGGATGATCCAGATACGCAGTATTTT. It is translated as CASTAGDDPDTQYF.

The chain has TRBV5-4 and TRBJ2-1; tentative D call: TRBD2 (6 bases). This CDR3 is built from 17 residues. V dropped 0 bases and J dropped 2 bases, with 15 bases sitting between them. Germline CDR1 reads SGHNT; CDR2 reads YYREEE (reference sequence). The CDR3 is CASSLGGRSLTYNEQFF. DNA of the CDR3: TGTGCCAGCAGCTTGGGGGGGAGGTCTCTAACCTACAATGAGCAGTTCTTC.

The J gene is TRBJ1-1, the V gene TRBV7-3; 7 nucleotides agree with TRBD1. Germline V gene lookup returns CDR1 SGHTA and CDR2 FQGTGA. J lost 3 bases, V lost 5 bases, and 15 bases had no gene match. CDR3 length: 17 residues. The CDR3 bases are TGTGCCAGCAGCAGAAGACAGGGAGGATTTGGGGACACTGAAGCTTTCTTT. This encodes CASSRRQGGFGDTEAFF.

The rearrangement links TRBV18 to TRBJ1-4; the D gene is possibly TRBD1 (5 bases). The CDR3 is 20 residues long. V dropped 5 bases and J dropped 2 bases, with 27 bases sitting between them. Germline V gene sequence: CDR1 KGHSH, CDR2 LQKENI. The CDR3 sequence: CASSARHDVRVAVTNEKLFF. The CDR3 nucleotides are TGTGCCAGCTCAGCACGCCATGACGTCAGGGTCGCTGTGACTAATGAAAAACTGTTTTTT.

J is TRBJ2-5 and V is TRBV30, with D possibly matching TRBD1 (5 bases). The CDR3 is made up of 15 amino acids. CDR1 and CDR2 from the germline V gene are GTSNPN and SVGIG (reference sequence). The V end was cut by 2 bases, the J end by 1 base, with 14 bases between. The CDR3 sequence is CAWSISTGFQETQYF. The CDR3 coding sequence is TGTGCCTGGAGTATATCAACAGGCTTCCAAGAGACCCAGTACTTC.

The chain couples TRBV29-1 to TRBJ2-7; TRBD1 aligns across 9 bases. Germline V gives CDR1 SQVTM, CDR2 ANQGSEA. Trimming cost V 6 bases and J 2 bases; bases outside gene matches: 8. The CDR3 extends over 14 amino acids. The CDR3 nucleotides are TGCAGCGTGGGACAGGGCACTCTCCCCTACGAGCAGTACTTC. Residues: CSVGQGTLPYEQYF.

This chain uses TRBV28 with TRBJ2-7; 8 nucleotides align to TRBD1. Germline V lookup: CDR1 MDHEN, CDR2 SYDVKM. J was trimmed by 1 base and V by 6 bases; bases with no gene match: 5. CDR3 size: 14 residues. DNA for the CDR3: TGTGCCAGCAGCCTGACAGGGGCGTCCTACGAGCAGTACTTC. The encoded protein is CASSLTGASYEQYF.

This clone was seen more than once but under ten times. The chain employs TRBV29-1 and TRBJ2-6, with TRBD1 as a possible D gene (6 bases). The CDR3 totals 17 residues. The V and J ends lost 6 bases and 0 bases respectively, with 18 bases between them. Germline CDR1 reads SQVTM; CDR2 reads ANQGSEA. DNA of the CDR3: TGCAGCGTGGTCACCCGGGACAAATTCTCTGGGGCCAACGTCCTGACTTTC. This codes for CSVVTRDKFSGANVLTF.

The genes are TRBV5-4 and TRBJ1-2; 9 nucleotides match TRBD1. The CDR3 spans 14 residues. With V trimmed by 3 bases and J by 6 bases, 6 bases remained unmatched. The germline V gene encodes CDR1 SGHNT and CDR2 YYREEE (reference sequence). CDR3 nucleotides: TGTGCCAGCAGCTCCTGGGACAGGGCTAATGGCTACACCTTC. Translated: CASSSWDRANGYTF. The full variable domain, rest sourced from reference TRBV5-4 and TRBJ1-2, is ETGVTQSPTHLIKTRGQQVTLRCSSQSGHNTVSWYQQALGQGPQFIFQYYREEENGRGNFPPRFSGLQFPNYSSELNVNALELDDSALYLCASSSWDRANGYTFGSGTRLTVV.

This clone was seen just once. The chain recombines TRBV7-9 with TRBJ1-5, with D uncertain. This CDR3 has 12 residues. Trimming cost V 3 bases and J 5 bases, with 5 bases left between them. Germline CDR1 and CDR2: SEHNR and FQNEAQ (reference sequence). The CDR3 here is CASSFFDQPQHF. CDR3 DNA sequence: TGTGCCAGCAGCTTTTTCGATCAGCCCCAGCATTTT.

The gene calls are TRBV10-3 and TRBJ2-7; D possibly corresponds to TRBD1 (5 bases). CDR1 and CDR2 (germline): ENHRY, SYGVKD. This CDR3 spans 11 amino acids. The germline V and J ends were trimmed by 6 bases and 3 bases, with 6 bases remaining between them. CDR3 sequence reads: CAISDSYEQYF. CDR3 sequence (DNA): TGTGCCATCAGCGACAGCTACGAGCAGTACTTC.

This clone was seen a handful of times. The chain has TRBV10-1 and TRBJ1-4, with TRBD1 identical over 8 bases. The CDR3 spans 15 residues. After removal of 2 bases from V and 9 bases from J, the junction contained 8 bases not matched to a gene. Per germline, CDR1 WNHNN and CDR2 SYGVQD (reference sequence). The CDR3 reads CASSERTGKDQKLFF. The DNA for the CDR3 is TGCGCCAGCAGTGAGCGGACAGGGAAGGATCAAAAACTGTTTTTT.

The chain has TRBV5-6 and TRBJ2-3; D possibly corresponds to TRBD2 (7 bases). The CDR3 spans 17 residues. The ends were cut back, 1 base at V and 2 bases at J, with 17 bases in the middle. Germline V CDR1 and CDR2: SGHDT, YYEEEE. DNA for the CDR3: TGTGCCAGCAGCTTGAAGCGGGACACTGATTTCACAGATACGCAGTATTTT. Translated: CASSLKRDTDFTDTQYF. The whole variable domain, remainder taken from reference TRBV5-6 and TRBJ2-3, is DAGVTQSPTHLIKTRGQQVTLRCSPKSGHDTVSWYQQALGQGPQFIFQYYEEEERQRGNFPDRFSGHQFPNYSSELNVNALLLGDSALYLCASSLKRDTDFTDTQYFGPGTRLTVL.

There are a few counts of this clone. CDR3 protein: CASSLDRDTEAFF. Here the CDR3 DNA reads TGCGCCAGCAGCTTGGACAGGGACACTGAAGCTTTCTTT. The chain links TRBV5-1 to TRBJ1-1, with a possible D match to TRBD1 (6 bases). Trimming took off 0 bases at V and 3 bases at J, with 6 bases between the two ends. CDR1 and CDR2 from the germline V gene are SGHRS and YFSETQ. This CDR3 region has 13 residues.

This sequence joins TRBV5-6 and TRBJ2-3; 10 positions match TRBD2. The length of the CDR3 is 18 residues. The germline CDR1 and CDR2 sequences are SGHDT and YYEEEE. J gave up 2 bases and V 2 bases, and 11 bases lay outside the gene matches. The CDR3 protein is CASSFGTSVLQATDTQYF. The DNA for the CDR3 is TGTGCCAGCAGCTTCGGGACTAGCGTTCTTCAGGCCACAGATACGCAGTATTTT.

The J gene is TRBJ1-6, the V gene TRBV7-6, with a tentative D call TRBD1 (6 bases). Trimming shortened V by 4 bases and J by 8 bases, and 12 bases separated the two germline ends. CDR3 length: 14 amino acids. CDR1 is SGHVS and CDR2 is FNYEAQ in the germline V gene. The DNA for the CDR3 is TGTGCCAGCAGCTCCTCCCGGACAGATTCACCCCTCCACTTT. Translating gives CASSSSRTDSPLHF.

The chain employs TRBV5-6 and TRBJ1-2; D unresolved. V was pared by 2 bases and J by 5 bases, with 19 bases between. Per germline, CDR1 SGHDT and CDR2 YYEEEE. The CDR3 is made up of 16 amino acids. The CDR3 region is CASSLVLGEAIYGYTF. The DNA of the CDR3 is TGTGCCAGCAGCTTAGTTTTAGGTGAGGCGATTTATGGCTACACCTTC.

The chain carries TRBV19 and TRBJ2-3; no reliable D call. From germline, CDR1 is LNHDA and CDR2 SQIVND (reference sequence). V dropped 3 bases and J dropped 5 bases, with 6 bases sitting between them. This CDR3 has 12 amino acids. The CDR3 loop is CASSIGEDTQYF. CDR3 nucleotide sequence: TGTGCCAGTAGTATCGGAGAAGATACGCAGTATTTT.